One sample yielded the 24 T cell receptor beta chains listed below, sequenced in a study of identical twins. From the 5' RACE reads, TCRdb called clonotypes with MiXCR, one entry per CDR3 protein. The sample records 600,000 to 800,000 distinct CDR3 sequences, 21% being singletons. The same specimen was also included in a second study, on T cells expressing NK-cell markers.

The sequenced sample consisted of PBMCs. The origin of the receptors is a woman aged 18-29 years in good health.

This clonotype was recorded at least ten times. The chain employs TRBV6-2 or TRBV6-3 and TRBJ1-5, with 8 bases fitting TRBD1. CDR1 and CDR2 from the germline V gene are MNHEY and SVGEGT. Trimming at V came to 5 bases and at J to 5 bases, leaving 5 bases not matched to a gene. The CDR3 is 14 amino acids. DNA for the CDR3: TGTGCCAGCAGTAAGGACAGGGCATATCAGCCCCAGCATTTT. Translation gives CASSKDRAYQPQHF.

The CDR3 bases are TGTGCCAGCAGCTTAGCTTTCGGGGGGGCCTTAGTTGTGCAGTTCTTC. It translates to CASSLAFGGALVVQFF. The V call is TRBV7-8, the J call TRBJ2-1, with 8 bases aligning to TRBD2. The V segment lost 0 bases and the J segment 12 bases; nucleotides outside the gene matches: 13. The germline V gene has CDR1 SGHVS and CDR2 FQNEAQ. The length of the CDR3 is 16 residues. Filled out from reference TRBV7-8 and TRBJ2-1, the complete variable domain reads GAGVSQSPRYKVAKRGQDVALRCDPISGHVSLFWYQQALGQGPEFLTYFQNEAQLDKSGLPSDRFFAERPEGSVSTLKIQRTQQEDSAVYLCASSLAFGGALVVQFFGPGTRLTVL.

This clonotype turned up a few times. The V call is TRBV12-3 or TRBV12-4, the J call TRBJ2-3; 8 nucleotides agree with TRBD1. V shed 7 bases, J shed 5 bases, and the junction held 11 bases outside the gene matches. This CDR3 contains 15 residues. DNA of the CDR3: TGTGCCAGCATCCCCCGACAGGGGAGGAAAGATACGCAGTATTTT. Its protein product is CASIPRQGRKDTQYF.

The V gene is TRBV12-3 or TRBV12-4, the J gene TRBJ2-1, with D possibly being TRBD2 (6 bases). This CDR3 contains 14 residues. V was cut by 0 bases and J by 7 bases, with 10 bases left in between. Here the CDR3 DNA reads TGTGCCAGCAGTTTAGCCCACGCGGGAAATGAGCAGTTCTTC. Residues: CASSLAHAGNEQFF.

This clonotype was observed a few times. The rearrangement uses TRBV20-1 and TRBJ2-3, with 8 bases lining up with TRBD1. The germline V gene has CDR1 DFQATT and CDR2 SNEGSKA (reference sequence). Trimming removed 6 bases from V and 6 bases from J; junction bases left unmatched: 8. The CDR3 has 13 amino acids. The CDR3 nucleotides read TGCAGTGCCCGTGACAGGGGTGGTGATACGCAGTATTTT. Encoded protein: CSARDRGGDTQYF.

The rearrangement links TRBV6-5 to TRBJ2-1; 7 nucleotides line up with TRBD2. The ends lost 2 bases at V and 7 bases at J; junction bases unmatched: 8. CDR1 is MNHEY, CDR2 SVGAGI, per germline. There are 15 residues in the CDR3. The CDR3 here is CASSYTTGGSNEQFF. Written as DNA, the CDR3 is TGTGCCAGCAGTTACACAACGGGAGGATCGAATGAGCAGTTCTTC.

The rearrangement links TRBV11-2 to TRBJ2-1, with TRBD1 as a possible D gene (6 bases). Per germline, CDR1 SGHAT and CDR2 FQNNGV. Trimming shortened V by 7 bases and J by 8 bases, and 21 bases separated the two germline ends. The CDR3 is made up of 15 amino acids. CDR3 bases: TGTGCCAGCACCAAAAAAACTCCTAAGGGGGATGAGCAGTTCTTC. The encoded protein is CASTKKTPKGDEQFF.

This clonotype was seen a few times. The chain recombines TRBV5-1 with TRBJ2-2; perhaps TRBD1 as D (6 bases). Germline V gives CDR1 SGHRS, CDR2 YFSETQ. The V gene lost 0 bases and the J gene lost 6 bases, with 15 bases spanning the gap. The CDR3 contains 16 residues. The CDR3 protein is CASSLARGRSAGELFF. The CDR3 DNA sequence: TGCGCCAGCAGCTTGGCCAGGGGAAGGTCGGCCGGGGAGCTGTTTTTT.

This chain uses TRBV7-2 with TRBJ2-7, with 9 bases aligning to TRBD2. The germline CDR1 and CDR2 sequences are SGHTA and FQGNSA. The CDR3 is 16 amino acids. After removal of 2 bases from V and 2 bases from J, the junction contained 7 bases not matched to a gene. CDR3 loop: CASSLMASGNPYEQYF. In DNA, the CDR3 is TGTGCCAGCAGCTTAATGGCTAGCGGGAACCCCTACGAGCAGTACTTC.

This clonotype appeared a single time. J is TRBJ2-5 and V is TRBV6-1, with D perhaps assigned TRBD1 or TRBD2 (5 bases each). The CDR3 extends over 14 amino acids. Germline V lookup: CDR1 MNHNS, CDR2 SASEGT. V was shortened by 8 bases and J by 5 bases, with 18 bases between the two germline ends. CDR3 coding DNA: TGTGCCAGCGGGGACCCGGGCCCAGGGGAGACCCAGTACTTC. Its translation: CASGDPGPGETQYF.

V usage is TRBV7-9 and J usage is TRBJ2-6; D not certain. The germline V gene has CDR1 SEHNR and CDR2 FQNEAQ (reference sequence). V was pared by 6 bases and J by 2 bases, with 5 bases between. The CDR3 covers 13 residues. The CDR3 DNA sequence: TGTGCCAGCAGGGATCCTGGGGCCAACGTCCTGACTTTC. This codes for CASRDPGANVLTF.

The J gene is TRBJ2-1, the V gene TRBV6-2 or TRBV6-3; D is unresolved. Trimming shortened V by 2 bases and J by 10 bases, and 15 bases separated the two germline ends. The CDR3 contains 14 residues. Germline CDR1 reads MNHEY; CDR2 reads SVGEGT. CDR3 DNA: TGTGCCAGCAGTTACCCCCCGTACGACGCGGAGCAGTTCTTC. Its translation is CASSYPPYDAEQFF.

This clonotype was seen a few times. The CDR3 DNA sequence: TGTGCCACCATTGACCAAGGAAATGAGCAGTTCTTC. Encoded protein: CATIDQGNEQFF. This chain connects TRBV10-3 to TRBJ2-1; no clear D gene. Germline V gives CDR1 ENHRY, CDR2 SYGVKD. The germline V and J ends were trimmed by 10 bases and 7 bases, with 14 bases remaining between them. This CDR3 comprises 12 residues.

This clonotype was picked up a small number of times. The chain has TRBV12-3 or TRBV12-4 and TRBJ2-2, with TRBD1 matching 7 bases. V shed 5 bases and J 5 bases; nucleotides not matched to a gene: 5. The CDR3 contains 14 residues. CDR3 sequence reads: CASSENRGTGELFF. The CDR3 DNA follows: TGTGCCAGCAGTGAGAACAGGGGTACCGGGGAGCTGTTTTTT.

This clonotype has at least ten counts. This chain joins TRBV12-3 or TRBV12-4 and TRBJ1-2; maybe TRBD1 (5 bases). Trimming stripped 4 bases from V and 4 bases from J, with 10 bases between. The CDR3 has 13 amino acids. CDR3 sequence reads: CASSSQGGYGYTF. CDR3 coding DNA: TGTGCCAGCAGTTCCCAGGGAGGCTATGGCTACACCTTC.

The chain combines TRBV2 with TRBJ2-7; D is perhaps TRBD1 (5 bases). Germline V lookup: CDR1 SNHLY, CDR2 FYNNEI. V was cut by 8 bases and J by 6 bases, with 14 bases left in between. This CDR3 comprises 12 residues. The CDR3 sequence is CASRNFGAEQYF. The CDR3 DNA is TGTGCCAGCCGTAATTTTGGGGCCGAGCAGTACTTC.

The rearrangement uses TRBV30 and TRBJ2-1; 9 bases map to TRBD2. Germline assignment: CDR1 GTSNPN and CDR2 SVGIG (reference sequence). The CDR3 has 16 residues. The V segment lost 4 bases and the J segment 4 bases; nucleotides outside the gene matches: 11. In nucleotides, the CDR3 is TGTGCCTGGAATCCCTCTACTAGCGGGCCGTACAATGAGCAGTTCTTC. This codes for CAWNPSTSGPYNEQFF.

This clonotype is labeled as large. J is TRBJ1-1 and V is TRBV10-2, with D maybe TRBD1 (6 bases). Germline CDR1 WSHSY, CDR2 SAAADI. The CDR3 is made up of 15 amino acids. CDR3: CAVDRFRDMNTEAFF. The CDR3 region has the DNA TGCGCGGTCGATCGTTTCCGGGACATGAACACTGAAGCTTTCTTT.

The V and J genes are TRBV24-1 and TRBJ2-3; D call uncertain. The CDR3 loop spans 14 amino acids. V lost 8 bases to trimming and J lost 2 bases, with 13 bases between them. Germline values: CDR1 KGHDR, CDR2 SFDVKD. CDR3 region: CATMSDTSTDTQYF. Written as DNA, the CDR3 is TGTGCCACCATGTCCGACACCTCCACAGATACGCAGTATTTT.

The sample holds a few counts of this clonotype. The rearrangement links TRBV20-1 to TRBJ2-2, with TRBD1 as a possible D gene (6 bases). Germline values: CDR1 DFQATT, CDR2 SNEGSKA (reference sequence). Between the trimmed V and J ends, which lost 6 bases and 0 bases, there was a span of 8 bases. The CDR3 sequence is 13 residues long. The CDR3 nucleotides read TGCAGTGCCGGGACACCGAACACCGGGGAGCTGTTTTTT. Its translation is CSAGTPNTGELFF.

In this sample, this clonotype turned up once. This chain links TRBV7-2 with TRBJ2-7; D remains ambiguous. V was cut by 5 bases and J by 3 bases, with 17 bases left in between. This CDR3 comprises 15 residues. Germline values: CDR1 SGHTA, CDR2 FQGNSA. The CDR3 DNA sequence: TGTGCCAGCAGCCAACGCGAGAGGAAACTCTACGAGCAGTACTTC. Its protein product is CASSQRERKLYEQYF.

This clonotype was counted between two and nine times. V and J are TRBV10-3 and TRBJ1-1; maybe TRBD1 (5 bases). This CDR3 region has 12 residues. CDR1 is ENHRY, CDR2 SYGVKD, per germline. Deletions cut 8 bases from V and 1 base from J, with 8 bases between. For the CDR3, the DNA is TGTGCCATCCGCGGGGGGAACACTGAAGCTTTCTTT. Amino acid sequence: CAIRGGNTEAFF.

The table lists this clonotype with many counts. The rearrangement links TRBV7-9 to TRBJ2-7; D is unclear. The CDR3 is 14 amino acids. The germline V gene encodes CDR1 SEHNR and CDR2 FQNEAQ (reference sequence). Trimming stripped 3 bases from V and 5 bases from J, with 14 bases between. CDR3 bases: TGTGCCAGCAGCTTCGTGGGCAGGCACCACGAGCAGTACTTC. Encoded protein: CASSFVGRHHEQYF.

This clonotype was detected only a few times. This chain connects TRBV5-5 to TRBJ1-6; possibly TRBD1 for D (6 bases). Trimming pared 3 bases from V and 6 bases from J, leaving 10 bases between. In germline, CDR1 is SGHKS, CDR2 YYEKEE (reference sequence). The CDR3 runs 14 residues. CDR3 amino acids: CASSSGTPNSPLHF. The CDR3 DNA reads TGTGCCAGCAGCTCCGGGACACCTAATTCACCCCTCCACTTT.